These T cell receptor beta chains were read from a single sample in a study of PD-1 blockade in classical Hodgkin lymphoma. Profiled with immunoSEQ multiplex PCR; TCRdb holds only in-frame clones, not every one. Of some 19,000 clones in the sample, 70% to 80% were seen once. The sample consisted of peripheral blood mononuclear cells (PBMCs), taken before the fourth cycle of nivolumab. Receptor source: a human donor with classical Hodgkin lymphoma. CDR3s include the opening cysteine and the closing phenylalanine or tryptophan. Each record gives: V gene, D gene, clone size, J gene, CDR3 protein, CDR3 DNA. A D gene is named only where the DNA matches it firmly. For some rows the clone size is stated as once, few or many, or as a class when expanded; others skip it.

V gene: TRBV14
D gene: TRBD2
clone size: NA
J gene: TRBJ2-7
CDR3 protein: CASSLTSVGYEQYF
CDR3 DNA: TGTGCCAGCAGCCTAACTAGCGTGGGTTACGAGCAGTACTTC

V gene: TRBV6-1
D gene: TRBD1
clone size: NA
J gene: TRBJ2-7
CDR3 protein: CASSVYGQGAYEQYF
CDR3 DNA: TGTGCCAGCAGTGTCTACGGACAGGGGGCCTACGAGCAGTACTTC

V gene: TRBV5-1
D gene: NA
clone size: NA
J gene: TRBJ2-5
CDR3 protein: CASSLGSGLETQYF
CDR3 DNA: TGCGCCAGCAGCTTGGGTTCTGGTTTGGAGACCCAGTACTTC

V gene: TRBV7-8
D gene: NA
clone size: few
J gene: TRBJ1-5
CDR3 protein: CASSTGFQPQHF
CDR3 DNA: TGTGCCAGCAGCACAGGGTTTCAGCCCCAGCATTTT

V gene: TRBV30
D gene: NA
clone size: NA
J gene: TRBJ1-2
CDR3 protein: CAWAPGLQFWDYGYTF
CDR3 DNA: TGTGCCTGGGCCCCCGGGCTCCAATTCTGGGACTATGGCTACACCTTC

V gene: TRBV4-1
D gene: NA
clone size: NA
J gene: TRBJ2-1
CDR3 protein: CASSQEFADSYNEQFF
CDR3 DNA: TGCGCCAGCAGCCAAGAATTCGCGGACTCCTACAATGAGCAGTTCTTC

V gene: TRBV19
D gene: NA
clone size: NA
J gene: TRBJ2-3
CDR3 protein: CASSIGGADTQYF
CDR3 DNA: TGTGCCAGTAGTATAGGGGGCGCCGATACGCAGTATTTT

V gene: TRBV7-6
D gene: TRBD1
clone size: once
J gene: TRBJ2-3
CDR3 protein: CASFSPGQGTDTQYF
CDR3 DNA: TGTGCCAGCTTCAGCCCGGGACAGGGCACAGATACGCAGTATTTT

V gene: TRBV18
D gene: NA
clone size: few
J gene: TRBJ2-5
CDR3 protein: CASSPLVETQYF
CDR3 DNA: TGTGCCAGCTCACCTTTGGTGGAGACCCAGTACTTC

V gene: TRBV20-1
D gene: NA
clone size: NA
J gene: TRBJ2-1
CDR3 protein: CSAGRGEEQFF
CDR3 DNA: TGCAGTGCTGGTCGCGGAGAAGAGCAGTTCTTC

V gene: TRBV5-1
D gene: NA
clone size: NA
J gene: TRBJ2-1
CDR3 protein: CASSSTGYNEQFF
CDR3 DNA: TGCGCCAGCAGCTCCACAGGGTACAATGAGCAGTTCTTC

V gene: TRBV4-1
D gene: NA
clone size: NA
J gene: TRBJ2-2
CDR3 protein: CASSQDPNRAIANTGELFF
CDR3 DNA: TGCGCCAGCAGCCAAGATCCGAACAGGGCGATCGCGAACACCGGGGAGCTGTTTTTT

V gene: TRBV6-1
D gene: TRBD1
clone size: few
J gene: TRBJ2-6
CDR3 protein: CASSDQGAAGANVLTF
CDR3 DNA: TGTGCCAGCAGTGACCAGGGGGCGGCTGGGGCCAACGTCCTGACTTTC

V gene: TRBV11-2
D gene: TRBD2
clone size: NA
J gene: TRBJ2-1
CDR3 protein: CASSFSTSGRGNEQFF
CDR3 DNA: TGTGCCAGCAGCTTTTCGACTAGCGGGAGGGGAAATGAGCAGTTCTTC

V gene: TRBV7-9
D gene: TRBD1
clone size: NA
J gene: TRBJ2-7
CDR3 protein: CASSLAGTEIEQYF
CDR3 DNA: TGTGCCAGCAGCTTAGCAGGGACAGAGATTGAGCAGTACTTC

V gene: TRBV14
D gene: NA
clone size: few
J gene: TRBJ2-4
CDR3 protein: CASSQVMGNIQYF
CDR3 DNA: TGTGCCAGCAGCCAAGTGATGGGAAACATTCAGTACTTC

V gene: TRBV28
D gene: TRBD2
clone size: NA
J gene: TRBJ2-1
CDR3 protein: CASRSGLAGTNEQFF
CDR3 DNA: TGTGCCAGCAGGTCGGGACTAGCGGGTACAAATGAGCAGTTCTTC

V gene: TRBV6-1
D gene: TRBD2
clone size: NA
J gene: TRBJ2-7
CDR3 protein: CASSDLAGGAYEQYF
CDR3 DNA: TGTGCCAGCAGTGACCTTGCGGGAGGTGCCTACGAGCAGTACTTC

V gene: TRBV5-1
D gene: NA
clone size: NA
J gene: TRBJ2-2
CDR3 protein: CASSLVFVRNTGELFF
CDR3 DNA: TGCGCCAGCAGCTTGGTTTTCGTCAGGAACACCGGGGAGCTGTTTTTT

V gene: TRBV5-5
D gene: NA
clone size: NA
J gene: TRBJ1-5
CDR3 protein: CASSSGTGFLPQHF
CDR3 DNA: TGTGCCAGCAGCTCCGGCACAGGATTCTTGCCCCAGCATTTT

V gene: TRBV11-2
D gene: NA
clone size: few
J gene: TRBJ1-2
CDR3 protein: CASSLTSNYGYTF
CDR3 DNA: TGTGCCAGCAGCTTAACTTCTAACTATGGCTACACCTTC